The 27 T cell receptor beta chains reported below all come from one sample, sequenced in a study of identical twins. TCRdb analysed the 5' RACE reads with MiXCR anew, one entry per CDR3 protein. The sample includes about 520,000 distinct CDR3 sequences, approximately 22% of them seen just once. The same sample was also used in a study of T cells expressing NK-cell markers.

The sequencing sample was made of CD4+ T cells sorted from blood. The receptors here all came from a woman younger than 30 in good health.

This clonotype was seen more than once but under ten times. The chain has TRBV7-9 and TRBJ2-7; TRBD1 is a possible D gene (5 bases). The germline V gene has CDR1 SEHNR and CDR2 FQNEAQ (reference sequence). Trimming pared 7 bases from V and 3 bases from J, leaving 13 bases between. The CDR3 extends over 13 amino acids. The CDR3 DNA is TGTGCCAGCACCCGACGAGACAGCTACGAGCAGTACTTC. Its protein product is CASTRRDSYEQYF.

The chain has TRBV5-5 and TRBJ2-1; D might be TRBD2 (6 bases). This CDR3 contains 16 residues. Germline V gives CDR1 SGHKS, CDR2 YYEKEE (reference sequence). V was clipped by 5 bases and J by 8 bases, with 23 bases between them. The CDR3 reads CASSRTGTPLSYEQFF. The CDR3 DNA follows: TGTGCCAGCAGTCGTACCGGGACTCCCCTCAGCTATGAGCAGTTCTTC. Drawing the rest from reference TRBV5-5 and TRBJ2-1, the complete variable domain is DAGVTQSPTHLIKTRGQQVTLRCSPISGHKSVSWYQQVLGQGPQFIFQYYEKEERGRGNFPDRFSARQFPNYSSELNVNALLLGDSALYLCASSRTGTPLSYEQFFGPGTRLTVL.

The chain joins TRBV20-1 to TRBJ2-7; 10 bases map to TRBD2. Germline assignment: CDR1 DFQATT and CDR2 SNEGSKA (reference sequence). V lost 6 bases and J lost 4; bases outside the gene matches: 6. The CDR3 covers 13 residues. DNA for the CDR3: TGCAGTGCATGGACTAGCGGAAAATACGAGCAGTACTTC. This sequence encodes CSAWTSGKYEQYF.

The chain joins TRBV4-3 to TRBJ2-7; TRBD1 is a possible D gene (5 bases). V lost 4 bases, J lost 5 bases, and 18 bases lay in between. Per germline, CDR1 LGHNA and CDR2 YSLEER. This CDR3 region has 15 residues. The DNA of the CDR3 is TGCGCCAGCAGCCGAGCCCAGAGCAGGGTGGACGAGCAGTACTTC. This codes for CASSRAQSRVDEQYF.

The genes are TRBV5-4 and TRBJ2-1; D gene ambiguous. The V gene lost 2 bases and the J gene lost 0 bases, with 15 bases spanning the gap. There are 17 residues in the CDR3. Looked up from germline, CDR1 is SGHNT and CDR2 is YYREEE (reference sequence). CDR3 coding DNA: TGTGCCAGCAGCTTAGGGCTCCTCTACCGCTCCTACAATGAGCAGTTCTTC. The encoded protein is CASSLGLLYRSYNEQFF. Combining the CDR3 with reference TRBV5-4 and TRBJ2-1 gives the whole variable domain ETGVTQSPTHLIKTRGQQVTLRCSSQSGHNTVSWYQQALGQGPQFIFQYYREEENGRGNFPPRFSGLQFPNYSSELNVNALELDDSALYLCASSLGLLYRSYNEQFFGPGTRLTVL.

The chain joins TRBV20-1 to TRBJ2-1; the D gene is possibly TRBD2 (6 bases). Germline V lookup: CDR1 DFQATT, CDR2 SNEGSKA (reference sequence). This CDR3 has 14 amino acids. Trimming shortened V by 5 bases and J by 0 bases, and 11 bases separated the two germline ends. CDR3 loop: CSALTGSSYNEQFF. CDR3 bases: TGCAGTGCTCTGACCGGGAGCTCCTACAATGAGCAGTTCTTC.

This clonotype was observed a few times. This chain connects TRBV20-1 to TRBJ1-2, with 7 bases lining up with TRBD1. V lost 5 bases, J lost 2 bases, and 2 bases stayed unmatched. Germline V gene sequence: CDR1 DFQATT, CDR2 SNEGSKA (reference sequence). The CDR3 has 12 amino acids. CDR3 DNA sequence: TGCAGTGCTGAGGGACAGAACTATGGCTACACCTTC. Translating it yields CSAEGQNYGYTF.

This clonotype occurred a few times. This sequence joins TRBV7-9 and TRBJ2-7; D possibly uses TRBD1 or TRBD2 (6 bases each). Trimming left V 3 bases short and J 3 bases short, with 18 bases between. Germline V gene lookup returns CDR1 SEHNR and CDR2 FQNEAQ (reference sequence). The length of the CDR3 is 16 residues. The CDR3 loop reads CASSFGHFGGGYEQYF. Here the CDR3 DNA reads TGTGCCAGCAGCTTTGGGCATTTCGGAGGGGGCTACGAGCAGTACTTC.

The chain couples TRBV20-1 to TRBJ1-1; D remains unclear. The germline V and J ends were trimmed by 1 base and 4 bases, with 10 bases remaining between them. The CDR3 consists of 13 residues. CDR1 DFQATT and CDR2 SNEGSKA come from the germline V gene (reference sequence). The CDR3 DNA is TGCAGTGCTAGAGTTAACCTGGGCACTGAAGCTTTCTTT. It is translated as CSARVNLGTEAFF.

In its sample, this clonotype was seen a few times. This rearrangement joins TRBV20-1 to TRBJ1-1; D is unclear. The CDR3 totals 12 residues. V was trimmed by 0 bases and J by 11 bases, leaving 13 bases between them. The germline CDR1 and CDR2 sequences are DFQATT and SNEGSKA (reference sequence). CDR3 loop: CSARDRGLSAFF. The DNA for the CDR3 is TGCAGTGCTAGAGATCGTGGACTATCGGCTTTCTTT.

CDR3 DNA: TGTGCCTGGAGGAGCAAGCGGGAGAGAGAGACCCAGTACTTC. Its translation: CAWRSKRERETQYF. The chain uses TRBV30 and TRBJ2-5; 8 nucleotides line up with TRBD2. The length of the CDR3 is 14 residues. The ends lost 3 bases at V and 4 bases at J; junction bases unmatched: 7. The germline CDR1 and CDR2 sequences are GTSNPN and SVGIG (reference sequence).

The rearrangement links TRBV3-1 to TRBJ2-7, with no clear D. Germline-derived CDR1 and CDR2 are LGHDT and YNNKEL (reference sequence). This CDR3 has 11 residues. V gave up 2 bases and J gave up 5 bases, with 4 bases separating them. In DNA, the CDR3 is TGTGCCAGCAGCCAATGGAACGAGCAGTACTTC. It is translated as CASSQWNEQYF.

V and J are TRBV11-2 and TRBJ2-7; no definite D call. CDR1 is SGHAT and CDR2 is FQNNGV in the germline V gene. This CDR3 comprises 12 residues. The germline V and J ends were trimmed by 6 bases and 7 bases, with 13 bases remaining between them. The CDR3 is CASRGNWGEQYF. CDR3 coding DNA: TGTGCCAGCAGAGGGAATTGGGGTGAGCAGTACTTC.

This sequence joins TRBV12-3 or TRBV12-4 and TRBJ2-2; 8 bases line up with TRBD1. V dropped 3 bases and J dropped 9; count of bases not matched to a gene: 6. The CDR3 extends over 14 amino acids. In nucleotides, the CDR3 is TGTGCCAGCAGTTTCAGGGGGCACGACTGGGAGCTGTTTTTT. Translated, it gives CASSFRGHDWELFF.

This chain uses TRBV6-1 with TRBJ2-1; D possibly matches TRBD1 or TRBD2 (5 bases each). Per the germline V gene, CDR1 is MNHNS and CDR2 is SASEGT. V was trimmed by 3 bases and J by 0 bases, leaving 15 bases between them. The CDR3 covers 17 residues. The CDR3 loop reads CASSDNTFGASYNEQFF. As DNA, the CDR3 is TGTGCCAGCAGTGACAATACGTTCGGGGCCTCCTACAATGAGCAGTTCTTC.

This clonotype has a handful of counts. The gene calls are TRBV12-3 or TRBV12-4 and TRBJ2-2, with 8 nucleotides matching TRBD1. The CDR3 is 14 amino acids. V lost 5 bases and J lost 5; bases outside the gene matches: 4. The DNA of the CDR3 is TGTGCCAGCAGTCCTACAGGGGGAACCGGGGAGCTGTTTTTT. Translated: CASSPTGGTGELFF.

The chain uses TRBV12-3 or TRBV12-4 and TRBJ1-1; D unresolved. The V end was cut by 6 bases, the J end by 6 bases, with 8 bases between. This CDR3 is 11 amino acids long. CDR3 amino acids: CASRGLAEAFF. The DNA for the CDR3 is TGTGCCAGCAGGGGCTTGGCTGAAGCTTTCTTT.

This clonotype has more than one count but fewer than ten. The rearrangement uses TRBV7-9 and TRBJ1-5, with a tentative D call TRBD1 (5 bases). V was cut by 8 bases and J by 2 bases, with 13 bases left in between. Germline V gene sequence: CDR1 SEHNR, CDR2 FQNEAQ (reference sequence). The CDR3 extends over 14 amino acids. CDR3 in amino acids: CASGGVLGNQPQHF. The CDR3 DNA is TGTGCCAGCGGGGGGGTTTTGGGCAATCAGCCCCAGCATTTT.

This rearrangement joins TRBV18 to TRBJ1-3, with D uncertain. From germline, CDR1 is KGHSH and CDR2 LQKENI. V lost 6 bases to trimming and J lost 7 bases, with 7 bases between them. The CDR3 totals 11 residues. CDR3 in DNA: TGTGCCAGCTCGCCATCGAACACCATATATTTT. Translation gives CASSPSNTIYF.

The chain links TRBV2 to TRBJ2-7; the match to TRBD1 covers 9 bases. The germline V gene has CDR1 SNHLY and CDR2 FYNNEI. There are 14 residues in the CDR3. V dropped 8 bases and J dropped 2; count of bases not matched to a gene: 7. The DNA for the CDR3 is TGTGCCAGCCGGGACAGGGAAGGGGCCTACGAGCAGTACTTC. It encodes CASRDREGAYEQYF.

The chain employs TRBV6-1 and TRBJ1-2; D not certain. Germline V gene sequence: CDR1 MNHNS, CDR2 SASEGT. CDR3 length equals 12 residues. With 7 bases removed from V and 8 bases from J, the gap between germline ends came to 14 bases. CDR3 protein: CASIISLGGYTF. Written as DNA, the CDR3 is TGTGCCAGCATCATTTCATTGGGAGGCTACACCTTC.

The chain links TRBV10-3 to TRBJ2-3; 7 bases are shared with TRBD2. The J segment lost 6 bases and the V segment lost 4 bases, leaving 4 bases of the junction unmatched. The CDR3 is 13 residues long. Per germline, CDR1 ENHRY and CDR2 SYGVKD. The CDR3 nucleotides are TGTGCCATCAGTGGCGGGGGTGATGATACGCAGTATTTT. It yields the protein CAISGGGDDTQYF.

This chain links TRBV5-1 with TRBJ2-5, with a possible D match to TRBD2 (5 bases). V gave up 4 bases and J gave up 4 bases, with 17 bases separating them. CDR1 SGHRS and CDR2 YFSETQ come from the germline V gene. CDR3 length: 15 residues. The CDR3 DNA reads TGCGCCAGCAGCCAAGTAACTTTGGGGAGAGAGACCCAGTACTTC. Translating gives CASSQVTLGRETQYF.

CDR3 protein: CSALAGTDTQYF. CDR3 nucleotides: TGCAGTGCACTAGCGGGGACAGATACGCAGTATTTT. V and J are TRBV20-1 and TRBJ2-3, with 10 bases aligning to TRBD2. The CDR3 is 12 residues long. Looked up from germline, CDR1 is DFQATT and CDR2 is SNEGSKA (reference sequence). V was clipped by 6 bases and J by 3 bases; unmatched bases: 0.

This clonotype has more than one count but fewer than ten. The V and J genes are TRBV9 and TRBJ2-2; tentatively, D is TRBD1 or TRBD2 (6 bases each). This CDR3 has 16 residues. V was clipped by 4 bases and J by 0 bases, with 13 bases between them. Germline assignment: CDR1 SGDLS and CDR2 YYNGEE. The DNA of the CDR3 is TGTGCCAGCAGCCCGGGGGCGCCCACGAACACCGGGGAGCTGTTTTTT. This sequence encodes CASSPGAPTNTGELFF.

V gene TRBV10-3 combines with J gene TRBJ2-1; 7 bases agree with TRBD1. The CDR3 runs to 16 residues. Germline V CDR1 and CDR2: ENHRY, SYGVKD. V lost 3 bases to trimming and J lost 0 bases; unmatched junction nucleotides: 5. The CDR3 loop reads CAISERYRGSYNEQFF. In nucleotides, the CDR3 is TGTGCCATCAGTGAACGTTACAGGGGCTCCTACAATGAGCAGTTCTTC.

V gene TRBV12-3 or TRBV12-4 combines with J gene TRBJ2-1; D call uncertain. V was trimmed by 2 bases and J by 6 bases, leaving 11 bases between them. The CDR3 spans 14 residues. The CDR3 loop is CASSLLVGINEQFF. The DNA for the CDR3 is TGTGCCAGCAGTTTATTGGTGGGTATCAATGAGCAGTTCTTC.